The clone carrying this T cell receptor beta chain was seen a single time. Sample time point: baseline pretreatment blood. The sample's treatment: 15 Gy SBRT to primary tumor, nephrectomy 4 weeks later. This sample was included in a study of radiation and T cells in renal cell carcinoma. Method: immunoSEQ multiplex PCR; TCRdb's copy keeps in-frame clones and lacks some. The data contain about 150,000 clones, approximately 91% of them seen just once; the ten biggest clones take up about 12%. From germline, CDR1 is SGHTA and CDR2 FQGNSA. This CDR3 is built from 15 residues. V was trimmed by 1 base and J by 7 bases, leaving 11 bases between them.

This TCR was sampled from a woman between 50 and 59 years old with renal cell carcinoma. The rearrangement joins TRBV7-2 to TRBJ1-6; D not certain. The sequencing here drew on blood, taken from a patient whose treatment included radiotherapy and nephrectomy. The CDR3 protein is CASSLGGGSNSPLHF. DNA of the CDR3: TGTGCCAGCAGCTTAGGGGGAGGGTCCAATTCACCCCTCCACTTT.